This TCR beta chain was identified in a study of T cell repertoires in cytomegalovirus infection (dated by TCRdb to the late 2010s). The study in broad terms: Alongside well-studied HLA-B-restricted epitopes, the peptide stimulations were aimed at recently identified HLA-C-restricted CMV epitopes, whose presentation resists viral immunomodulation. The HLA type of each donor mattered for the analysis, because public TCR beta signatures pointed to carriage of CMV infection along with the matching HLA type.

A remark on this clonotype: Its antigen is still unknown. Per-base qualities were not stored, and no clone one base away is much larger.

What the work shows at the level of the full study, not this receptor alone: The ex vivo response was dominated by HLA-C-restricted CMV-specific TCR beta clonotypes, which also provided the single most frequent clonotype in two of eight donors. Cumulative frequency of public TCR beta family members discriminated carriers of CMV infection plus the relevant HLA type in this cohort and an independent 352-donor cohort.

Instrument on record: Illumina HiSeq 1500. TCRdb cleaned the public reads at Q25 with fastp, built clones with MiXCR and kept in-frame beta chains. Every CDR3 protein is listed once, alongside the most common genes and DNA of its rows. For this sample the table gives hundreds of thousands of distinct CDR3 sequences, of which 29% were detected only once. 15% to 20% of the sample belongs to the ten largest clones. The treatment or condition tag for this specimen amounts to: in vitro stimulation with specific CMV peptide epitopes to enrich CMV-specific T cells. The source material was cultured PBMCs, sampled from culture after CMV antigen stimulation. This receptor was obtained from a human donor in good health (CMV status not recorded). Some clones in this sample may be carry-over from other donors' samples.

Here the CDR3 is given as CASSPNFASNQPQHF. DNA sequence: TGTGCCAGCAGTCCAAACTTCGCTAGCAATCAGCCCCAGCATTTT. This receptor chain uses TRBV27 and TRBJ1-5, with the D gene uncertain. V is cut by 5 bases and J by 0 bases, and the space between the germline ends is 11 bases. CDR1 and CDR2, per the germline V gene (reference sequence), are MNHEY and SMNVEV. Reading from cysteine to phenylalanine, the CDR3 counts 15 amino acids. Left in the record is the CDR3 DNA by itself, 45 bases read in frame from the first base.